The table lists the clone carrying this T cell receptor beta chain with many counts. Its antigen is unidentified. Time point meaning: patch test 1, 2 weeks after DPC sensitization. Treatment indicated: therapeutic diphenylcyclopropenone sensitization with weekly scalp DPC. TCRdb used MiXCR to reprocess the RACE reads, holding one entry per CDR3 protein. This sample has approximately 340,000 distinct CDR3 sequences, with about 7% found just once. The entry originates in a study of human T cells and chemical hapten exposure. Overall study context: The use of 2% DPC on around 2 cm by around 2 cm of upper inner arm skin constituted sensitization.

Regarding the study as a whole: Expanded TCR counts at PT1 were positively correlated with the patch test score.

CDR3 length equals 13 residues. Per germline, CDR1 MNHEY and CDR2 SVGAGI. V gave up 0 bases and J gave up 2 bases, with 5 bases separating them. The clonotype was recovered from a woman aged 18-29 years with alopecia areata. Some clones in this sample may be carry-over from other donors' samples. The specimen comprised whole blood, sampled in connection with sensitization to the hapten diphenylcyclopropenone (DPC). V usage is TRBV6-5 and J usage is TRBJ2-7, with D perhaps matching TRBD1 (5 bases). The CDR3 protein is CASSYSGAYEQYF. The CDR3 DNA is TGTGCCAGCAGTTACTCAGGGGCCTACGAGCAGTACTTC.